These 8 T cell receptor beta chains were all obtained from the same sample, sequenced in a study of STAT5B mutations in CD4+ large granular lymphocyte leukemia. TCRdb's table, derived via immunoSEQ multiplex PCR, lists solely in-frame clones and lacks some. The sample holds some 40,000 clones; 80% to 90% are singletons and the top ten take less than 3%. Sequencing used CD4+ T cells from blood buffy coats. The receptors stem from a human donor in good health.

The V call is TRBV19, the J call TRBJ1-5; 11 bases fit TRBD1. V lost 1 base to trimming and J lost 5 bases; unmatched junction nucleotides: 4. The CDR3 is 16 residues long. In germline, CDR1 is LNHDA, CDR2 SQIVND (reference sequence). This CDR3 is CASSIVRTGGDQPQHF. The CDR3 DNA reads as TGTGCCAGTAGTATAGTCAGGACAGGGGGCGATCAGCCCCAGCATTTT.

The chain employs TRBV27 and TRBJ1-1, with TRBD1 matching 8 bases. Germline loops: CDR1 MNHEY, CDR2 SMNVEV (reference sequence). The CDR3 runs 15 residues. J lost 1 base, V lost 8 bases, and 9 bases had no gene match. CDR3 coding DNA: TGTGCCAGCCATCGGACAGGGTGGGCGAACACTGAAGCTTTCTTT. Amino acids: CASHRTGWANTEAFF.

V is TRBV9 and J is TRBJ2-2; D gene unclear. Trimming removed 0 bases at V and 1 base at J, with 13 bases between. This CDR3 has 17 amino acids. From germline, CDR1 is SGDLS and CDR2 YYNGEE. The CDR3 region has the DNA TGTGCCAGCAGCGTAGTATGGCAGTCTATGAACACCGGGGAGCTGTTTTTT. It is translated as CASSVVWQSMNTGELFF. The full variable domain, its missing parts supplied by reference TRBV9 and TRBJ2-2, is DSGVTQTPKHLITATGQRVTLRCSPRSGDLSVYWYQQSLDQGLQFLIQYYNGEERAKGNILERFSAQQFPDLHSELNLSSLELGDSALYFCASSVVWQSMNTGELFFGEGSRLTVL.

The chain employs TRBV29-1 and TRBJ1-2; D is possibly TRBD1 (6 bases). CDR3 length: 13 amino acids. The germline V gene has CDR1 SQVTM and CDR2 ANQGSEA. The V gene lost 2 bases and the J gene lost 8 bases, with 15 bases spanning the gap. CDR3 coding DNA: TGCAGCGTTGAAACCCAGGGGACTCCCGGCTACACCTTC. Translated, it gives CSVETQGTPGYTF.

Comments on this clone: The sample holds other DNA sequences that translate to the same CDR3. The V gene is TRBV5-1, the J gene TRBJ2-1; the D call may be TRBD1 or TRBD2 (5 bases each). V lost 0 bases and J 3 bases, leaving 10 bases between the germline ends. CDR1 is SGHRS and CDR2 is YFSETQ in the germline V gene. CDR3 length equals 15 residues. CDR3 amino acids: CASSLAGTDYNEQFF. The CDR3 DNA reads TGCGCCAGCAGCTTGGCCGGGACGGACTACAATGAGCAGTTCTTC.

The chain employs TRBV7-2 and TRBJ1-1; D is uncertain. Germline values: CDR1 SGHTA, CDR2 FQGNSA. Trimming took 1 base from V and 1 from J, leaving 10 bases between them. The CDR3 spans 15 residues. In nucleotides, the CDR3 is TGTGCCAGCAGCTTAGTTCGGCAGACGAACACTGAAGCTTTCTTT. It translates to CASSLVRQTNTEAFF.

This chain uses TRBV28 with TRBJ1-1, with D hard to call. CDR1 and CDR2 (germline): MDHEN, SYDVKM. V lost 3 bases and J lost 4, with 3 bases in between. The CDR3 spans 11 residues. CDR3: CASSFSTEAFF. CDR3 bases: TGTGCCAGCAGTTTCTCCACTGAAGCTTTCTTT.

The chain couples TRBV28 to TRBJ1-2; 7 bases are a match to TRBD1. J was trimmed by 3 bases and V by 9 bases; bases with no gene match: 7. CDR1 is MDHEN, CDR2 SYDVKM, per germline. This CDR3 has 13 amino acids. The CDR3 DNA reads as TGTGCCAGTAACAGGGGCGCGGACTATGGCTACACCTTC. Translated: CASNRGADYGYTF.